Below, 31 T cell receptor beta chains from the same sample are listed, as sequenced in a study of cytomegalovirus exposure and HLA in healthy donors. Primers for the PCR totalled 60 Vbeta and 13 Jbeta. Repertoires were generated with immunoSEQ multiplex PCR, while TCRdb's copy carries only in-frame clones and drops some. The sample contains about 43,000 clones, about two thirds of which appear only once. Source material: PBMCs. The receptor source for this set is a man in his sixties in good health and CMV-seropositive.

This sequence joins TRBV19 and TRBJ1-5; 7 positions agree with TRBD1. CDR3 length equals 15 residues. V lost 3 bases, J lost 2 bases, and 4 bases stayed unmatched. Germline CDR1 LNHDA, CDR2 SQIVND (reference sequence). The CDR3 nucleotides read TGTGCCAGTAGTATCGGCAGGGGGGGCAATCAGCCCCAGCATTTT. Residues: CASSIGRGGNQPQHF.

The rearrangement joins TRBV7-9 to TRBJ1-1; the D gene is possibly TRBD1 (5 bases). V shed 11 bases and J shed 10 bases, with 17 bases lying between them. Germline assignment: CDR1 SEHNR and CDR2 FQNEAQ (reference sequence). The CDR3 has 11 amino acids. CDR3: CAYLKEGRAFF. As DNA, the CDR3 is TGTGCCTACCTTAAGGAGGGGCGAGCTTTCTTT.

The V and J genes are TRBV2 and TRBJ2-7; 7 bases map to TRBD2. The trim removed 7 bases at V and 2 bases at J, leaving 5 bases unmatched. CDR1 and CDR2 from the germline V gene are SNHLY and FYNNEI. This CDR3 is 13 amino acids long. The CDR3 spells CASKTSEAYEQYF. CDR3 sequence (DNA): TGTGCCAGCAAAACTAGCGAGGCCTACGAGCAGTACTTC.

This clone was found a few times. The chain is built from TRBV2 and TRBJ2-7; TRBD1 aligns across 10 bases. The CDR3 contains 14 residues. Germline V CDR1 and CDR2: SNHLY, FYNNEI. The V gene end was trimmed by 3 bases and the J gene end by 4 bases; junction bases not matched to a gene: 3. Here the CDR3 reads CASSEGTGAYEQYF. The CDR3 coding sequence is TGTGCCAGCAGTGAGGGGACAGGGGCATACGAGCAGTACTTC.

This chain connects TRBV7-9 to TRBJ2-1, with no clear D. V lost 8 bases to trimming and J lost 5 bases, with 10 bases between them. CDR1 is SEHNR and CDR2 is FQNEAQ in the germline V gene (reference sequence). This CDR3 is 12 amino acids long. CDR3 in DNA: TGTGCCAGCGGTCGGCTAGACAATGAGCAGTTCTTC. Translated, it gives CASGRLDNEQFF.

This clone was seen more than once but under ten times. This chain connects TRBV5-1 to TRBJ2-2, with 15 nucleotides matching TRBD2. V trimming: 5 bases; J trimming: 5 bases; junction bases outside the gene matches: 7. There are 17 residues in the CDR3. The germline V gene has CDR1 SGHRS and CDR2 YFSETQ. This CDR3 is CASSPGLAGGMTGELFF. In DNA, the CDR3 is TGCGCCAGCAGTCCCGGACTAGCGGGAGGGATGACCGGGGAGCTGTTTTTT. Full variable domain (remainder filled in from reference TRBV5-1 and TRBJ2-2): KAGVTQTPRYLIKTRGQQVTLSCSPISGHRSVSWYQQTPGQGLQFLFEYFSETQRNKGNFPGRFSGRQFSNSRSEMNVSTLELGDSALYLCASSPGLAGGMTGELFFGEGSRLTVL.

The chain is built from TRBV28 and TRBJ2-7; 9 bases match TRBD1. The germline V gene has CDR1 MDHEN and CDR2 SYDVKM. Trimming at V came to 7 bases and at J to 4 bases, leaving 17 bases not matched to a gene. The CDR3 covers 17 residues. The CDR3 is CASIGRPGTGFLYEQYF. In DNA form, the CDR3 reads TGTGCCAGCATTGGTAGGCCCGGGACAGGGTTTCTGTACGAGCAGTACTTC.

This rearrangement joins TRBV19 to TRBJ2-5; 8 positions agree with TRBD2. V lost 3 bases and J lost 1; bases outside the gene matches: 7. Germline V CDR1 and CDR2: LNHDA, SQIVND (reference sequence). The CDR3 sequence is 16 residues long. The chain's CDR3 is CASSMGSSGAQETQYF. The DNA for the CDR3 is TGTGCCAGTAGTATGGGTAGTAGCGGGGCCCAAGAGACCCAGTACTTC. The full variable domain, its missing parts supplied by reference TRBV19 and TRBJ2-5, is DGGITQSPKYLFRKEGQNVTLSCEQNLNHDAMYWYRQDPGQGLRLIYYSQIVNDFQKGDIAEGYSVSREKKESFPLTVTSAQKNPTAFYLCASSMGSSGAQETQYFGPGTRLLVL.

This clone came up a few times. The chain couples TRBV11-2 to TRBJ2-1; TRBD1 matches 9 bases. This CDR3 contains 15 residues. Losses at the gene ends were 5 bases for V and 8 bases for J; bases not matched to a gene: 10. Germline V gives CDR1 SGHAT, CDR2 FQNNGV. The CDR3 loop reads CASSPLWTGEDEQFF. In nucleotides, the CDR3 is TGTGCCAGCAGCCCCTTGTGGACAGGGGAAGATGAGCAGTTCTTC.

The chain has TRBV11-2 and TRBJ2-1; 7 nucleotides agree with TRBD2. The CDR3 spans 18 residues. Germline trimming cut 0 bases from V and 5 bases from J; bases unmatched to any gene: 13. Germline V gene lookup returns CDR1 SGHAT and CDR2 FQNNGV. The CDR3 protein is CASSLDRGWEGTHNEQFF. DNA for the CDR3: TGTGCCAGCAGCTTAGATCGGGGGTGGGAGGGCACCCACAATGAGCAGTTCTTC.

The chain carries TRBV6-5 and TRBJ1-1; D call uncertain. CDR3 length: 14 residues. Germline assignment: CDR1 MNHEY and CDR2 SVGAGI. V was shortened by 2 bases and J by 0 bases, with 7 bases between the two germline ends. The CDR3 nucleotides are TGTGCCAGCAGTTACGGGGAGGTGAACACTGAAGCTTTCTTT. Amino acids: CASSYGEVNTEAFF.

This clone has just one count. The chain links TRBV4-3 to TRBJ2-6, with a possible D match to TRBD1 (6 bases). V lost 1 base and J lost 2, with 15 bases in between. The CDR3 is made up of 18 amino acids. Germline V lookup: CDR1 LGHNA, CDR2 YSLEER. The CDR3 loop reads CASSQVLWGLAGANVLTF. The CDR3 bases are TGCGCCAGCAGCCAAGTGCTGTGGGGGCTGGCTGGGGCCAACGTCCTGACTTTC.

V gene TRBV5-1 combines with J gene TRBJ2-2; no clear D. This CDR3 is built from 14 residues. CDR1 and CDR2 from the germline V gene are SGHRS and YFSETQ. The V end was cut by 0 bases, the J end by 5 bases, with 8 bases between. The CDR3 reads CASSLGSLTGELFF. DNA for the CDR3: TGCGCCAGCAGCTTGGGCAGTCTGACCGGGGAGCTGTTTTTT.

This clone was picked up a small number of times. The CDR3 here is CAWKDSSEKLFF. The CDR3, as DNA: TGTGCCTGGAAGGACAGTTCAGAAAAACTGTTTTTT. This sequence joins TRBV30 and TRBJ1-4, with a possible D match to TRBD1 (6 bases). This CDR3 has 12 amino acids. The V gene lost 4 bases and the J gene lost 8 bases, with 11 bases spanning the gap. Per the germline V gene, CDR1 is GTSNPN and CDR2 is SVGIG (reference sequence).

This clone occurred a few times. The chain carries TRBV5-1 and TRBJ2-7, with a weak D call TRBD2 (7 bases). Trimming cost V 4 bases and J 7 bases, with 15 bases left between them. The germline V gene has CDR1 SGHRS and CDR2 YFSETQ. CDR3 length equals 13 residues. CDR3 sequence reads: CASSLEGGGEQYF. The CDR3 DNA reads TGCGCCAGCAGCCTCGAGGGGGGGGGAGAGCAGTACTTC.

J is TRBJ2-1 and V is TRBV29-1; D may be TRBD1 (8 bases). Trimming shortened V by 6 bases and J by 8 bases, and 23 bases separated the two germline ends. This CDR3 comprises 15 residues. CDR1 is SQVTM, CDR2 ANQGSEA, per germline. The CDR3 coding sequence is TGCAGCGTCTCCATCGGGACAGGCGGGAGAGATGAGCAGTTCTTC. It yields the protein CSVSIGTGGRDEQFF.

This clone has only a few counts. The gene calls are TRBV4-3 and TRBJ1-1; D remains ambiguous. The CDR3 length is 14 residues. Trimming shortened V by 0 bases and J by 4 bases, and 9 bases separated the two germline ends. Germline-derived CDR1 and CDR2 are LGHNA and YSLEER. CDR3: CASSQDGSGTEAFF. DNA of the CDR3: TGCGCCAGCAGCCAAGATGGGTCAGGCACTGAAGCTTTCTTT.

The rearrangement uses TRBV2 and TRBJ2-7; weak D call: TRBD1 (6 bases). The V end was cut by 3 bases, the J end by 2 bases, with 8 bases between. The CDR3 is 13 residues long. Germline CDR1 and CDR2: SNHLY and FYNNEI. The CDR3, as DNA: TGTGCCAGCAGTGAGGCAGGGGCCTACGAGCAGTACTTC. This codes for CASSEAGAYEQYF.

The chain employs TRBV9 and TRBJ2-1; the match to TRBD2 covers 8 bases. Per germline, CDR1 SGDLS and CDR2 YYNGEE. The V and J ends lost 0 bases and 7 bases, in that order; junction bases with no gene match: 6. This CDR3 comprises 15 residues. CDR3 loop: CASSVGVSGSNEQFF. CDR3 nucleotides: TGTGCCAGCAGCGTAGGGGTAAGCGGGAGTAATGAGCAGTTCTTC. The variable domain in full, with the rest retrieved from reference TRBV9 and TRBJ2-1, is DSGVTQTPKHLITATGQRVTLRCSPRSGDLSVYWYQQSLDQGLQFLIQYYNGEERAKGNILERFSAQQFPDLHSELNLSSLELGDSALYFCASSVGVSGSNEQFFGPGTRLTVL.

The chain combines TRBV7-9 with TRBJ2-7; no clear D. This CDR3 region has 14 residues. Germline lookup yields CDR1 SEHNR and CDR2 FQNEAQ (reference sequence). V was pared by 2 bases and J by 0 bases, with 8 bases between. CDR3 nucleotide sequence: TGTGCCAGCAGCTTATCGGCGGACTCCTACGAGCAGTACTTC. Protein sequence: CASSLSADSYEQYF.

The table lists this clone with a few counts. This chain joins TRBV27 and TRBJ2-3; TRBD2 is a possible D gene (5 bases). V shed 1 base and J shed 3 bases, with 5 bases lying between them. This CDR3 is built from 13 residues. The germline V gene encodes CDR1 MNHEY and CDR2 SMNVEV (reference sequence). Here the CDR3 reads CASSLWETDTQYF. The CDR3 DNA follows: TGTGCCAGCAGTTTATGGGAGACAGATACGCAGTATTTT.

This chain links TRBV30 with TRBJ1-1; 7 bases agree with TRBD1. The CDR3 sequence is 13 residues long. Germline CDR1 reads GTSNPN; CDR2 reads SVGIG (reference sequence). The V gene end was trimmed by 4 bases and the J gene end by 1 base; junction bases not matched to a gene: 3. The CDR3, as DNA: TGTGCCTGGATGGGACAGACGAACACTGAAGCTTTCTTT. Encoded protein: CAWMGQTNTEAFF.

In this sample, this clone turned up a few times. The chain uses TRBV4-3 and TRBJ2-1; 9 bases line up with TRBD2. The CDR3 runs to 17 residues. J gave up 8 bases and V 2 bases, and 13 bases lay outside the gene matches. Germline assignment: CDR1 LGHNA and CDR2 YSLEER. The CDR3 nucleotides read TGCGCCAGCAGCCAAAAATTAGCGGGAGTAGGGGGAGATGAGCAGTTCTTC. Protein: CASSQKLAGVGGDEQFF.

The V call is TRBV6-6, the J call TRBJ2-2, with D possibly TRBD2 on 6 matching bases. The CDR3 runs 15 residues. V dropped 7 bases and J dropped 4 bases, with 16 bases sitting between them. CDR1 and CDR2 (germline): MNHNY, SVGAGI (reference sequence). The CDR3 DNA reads TGTGCCAGCACCACGGGACTCACCCCCACCGGGGAGCTGTTTTTT. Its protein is CASTTGLTPTGELFF.

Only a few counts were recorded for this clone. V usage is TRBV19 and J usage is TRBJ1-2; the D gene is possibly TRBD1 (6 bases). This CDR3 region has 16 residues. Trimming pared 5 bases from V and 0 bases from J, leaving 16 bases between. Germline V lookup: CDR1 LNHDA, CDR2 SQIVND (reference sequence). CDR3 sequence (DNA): TGTGCCAGTAGTCTTAATCCGGACAGTCCTAACTATGGCTACACCTTC. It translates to CASSLNPDSPNYGYTF.

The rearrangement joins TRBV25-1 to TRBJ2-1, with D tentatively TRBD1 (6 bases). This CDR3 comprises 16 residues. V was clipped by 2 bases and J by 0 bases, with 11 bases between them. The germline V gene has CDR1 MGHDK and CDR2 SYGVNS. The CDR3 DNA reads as TGTGCCAGCAGTGAACAGGGGCTAAGCTCCTACAATGAGCAGTTCTTC. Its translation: CASSEQGLSSYNEQFF.

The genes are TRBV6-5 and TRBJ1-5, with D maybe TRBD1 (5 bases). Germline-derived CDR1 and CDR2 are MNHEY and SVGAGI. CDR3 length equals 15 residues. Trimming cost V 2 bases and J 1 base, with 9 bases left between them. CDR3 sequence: CASSYTRQSNQPQHF. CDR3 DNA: TGTGCCAGCAGTTACACCCGACAGAGCAATCAGCCCCAGCATTTT.

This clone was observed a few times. The CDR3, as DNA: TGTGCCAGCAGCCGAAGTCTAGTACCGCGTGAGCAGTTCTTC. Residues: CASSRSLVPREQFF. The chain uses TRBV5-6 and TRBJ2-1; unclear D gene. Germline-derived CDR1 and CDR2 are SGHDT and YYEEEE. This CDR3 is built from 14 residues. Between the trimmed V and J ends, which lost 4 bases and 9 bases, there was a span of 17 bases.

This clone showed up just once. The CDR3 nucleotides are TGTGCCAGCAGCCAATCTCTCGTGACCGGGGAGCTGTTTTTT. Protein sequence: CASSQSLVTGELFF. The chain carries TRBV16 and TRBJ2-2, with D unresolved. The CDR3 covers 14 residues. Trimming shortened V by 0 bases and J by 5 bases, and 7 bases separated the two germline ends. CDR1 is KGHSY and CDR2 is FQNENV in the germline V gene. The complete variable domain, with remaining parts taken from reference TRBV16 and TRBJ2-2, reads GEEVAQTPKHLVRGEGQKAKLYCAPIKGHSYVFWYQQVLKNEFKFLISFQNENVFDETGMPKERFSAKCLPNSPCSLEIQATKLEDSAVYFCASSQSLVTGELFFGEGSRLTVL.

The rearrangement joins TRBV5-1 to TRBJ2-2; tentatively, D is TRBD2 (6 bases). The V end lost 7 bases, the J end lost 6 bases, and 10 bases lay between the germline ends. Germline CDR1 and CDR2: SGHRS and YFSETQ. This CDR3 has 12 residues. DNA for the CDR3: TGCGCCAGCCGACTAGGCCCCGGGGAGCTGTTTTTT. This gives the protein CASRLGPGELFF.

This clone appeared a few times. The chain's CDR3 is CASSEAAGNTIYF. Written as DNA, the CDR3 is TGCGCCAGCAGTGAGGCAGCTGGAAACACCATATATTTT. This rearrangement joins TRBV10-2 to TRBJ1-3; unclear D gene. Deletions cut 2 bases from V and 2 bases from J, with 4 bases between. The germline gives CDR1 WSHSY, CDR2 SAAADI. The CDR3 extends over 13 amino acids.